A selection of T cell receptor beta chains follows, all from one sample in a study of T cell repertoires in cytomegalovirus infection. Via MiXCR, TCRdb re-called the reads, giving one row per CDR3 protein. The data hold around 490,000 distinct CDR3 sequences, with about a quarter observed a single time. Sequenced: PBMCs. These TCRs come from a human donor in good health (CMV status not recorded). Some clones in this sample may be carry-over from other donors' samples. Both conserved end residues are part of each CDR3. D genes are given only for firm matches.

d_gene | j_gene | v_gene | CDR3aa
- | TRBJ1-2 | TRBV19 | CASSTVTYGYTF
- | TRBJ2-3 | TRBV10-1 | CASSAGTPTDTQYF
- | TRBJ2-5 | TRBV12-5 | CASGLSGKQETQYF
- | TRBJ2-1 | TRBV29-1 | CSAGGGYNEQFF
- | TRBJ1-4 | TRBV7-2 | CASSLAPGSLNEKLFF
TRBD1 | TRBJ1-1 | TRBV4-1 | CASSLTGTGLGEAFF
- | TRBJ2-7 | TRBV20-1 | CSARGIRWAYEQYF
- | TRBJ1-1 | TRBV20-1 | CSARNPGRESGAEAFF
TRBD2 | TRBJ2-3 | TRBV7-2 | CASSYRTSGRFLSTDTQYF
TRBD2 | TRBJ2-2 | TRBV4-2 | CASSHPGLAGGRNTGELFF
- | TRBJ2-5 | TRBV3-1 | CASSHRALGTQYF
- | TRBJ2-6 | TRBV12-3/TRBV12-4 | CASSLLIANSGANVLTF
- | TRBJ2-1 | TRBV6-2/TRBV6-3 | CASSQTPLGSYNEQFF
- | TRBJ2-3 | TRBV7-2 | CASSKAPFGTDTQYF
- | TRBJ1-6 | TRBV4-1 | CASCFPGSPLHF
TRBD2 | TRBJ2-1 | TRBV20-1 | CSARDSPPGLVDEQFF
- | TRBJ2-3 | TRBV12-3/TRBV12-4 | CASGRAGGTDTQYF
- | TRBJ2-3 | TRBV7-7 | CASSLVGPPSPDTQYF
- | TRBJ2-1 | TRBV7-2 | CASSLRNGGREQFF
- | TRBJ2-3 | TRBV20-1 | CSARARFSTDTQYF
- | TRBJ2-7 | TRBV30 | CAWSVHEQYF
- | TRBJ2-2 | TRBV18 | CASSPIAVTNTGELFF
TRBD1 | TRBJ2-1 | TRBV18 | CASSPWTGGYNEQFF
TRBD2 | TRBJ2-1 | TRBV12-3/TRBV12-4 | CASSRLLAGRGGEQFF
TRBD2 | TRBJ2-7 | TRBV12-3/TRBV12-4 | CASSLAGGPSHEQYF
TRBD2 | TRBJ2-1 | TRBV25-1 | CASSATSGRYYNEQFF
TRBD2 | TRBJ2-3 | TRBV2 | CASPSGQDTQYF
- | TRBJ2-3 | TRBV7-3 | CASSSRDIGTDTQYF
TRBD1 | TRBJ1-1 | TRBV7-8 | CASSAPPGGTEAFF
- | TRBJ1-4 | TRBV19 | CASSMLQNEGKLFF
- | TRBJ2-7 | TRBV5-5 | CASSLEVYEQYF
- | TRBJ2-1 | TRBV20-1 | CSARDPRQGNEQFF
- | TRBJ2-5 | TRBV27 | CASSQTSFKGETQYF
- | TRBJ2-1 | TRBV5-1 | CASSLGQRGSYNEQFF
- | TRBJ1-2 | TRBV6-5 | CASSYSMLGHYGYTF
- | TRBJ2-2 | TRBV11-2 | CATPSLTGTGGTGELFF
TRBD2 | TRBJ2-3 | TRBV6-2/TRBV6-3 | CASSYLPSGRAARGDTQYF
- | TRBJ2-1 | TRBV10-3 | CAISESMGLANEQFF
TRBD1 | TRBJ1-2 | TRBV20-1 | CIGDREPYGYTF
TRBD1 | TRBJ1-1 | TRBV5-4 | CASSRGQGATYTEAFF
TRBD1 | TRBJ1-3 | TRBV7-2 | CASSIQGGGNTIYF
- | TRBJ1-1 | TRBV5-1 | CASSPQPSQAGTEAFF
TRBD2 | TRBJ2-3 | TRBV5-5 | CASSLDRSGRALTDTQYF
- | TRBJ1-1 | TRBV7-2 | CASSPSWVNTEAFF
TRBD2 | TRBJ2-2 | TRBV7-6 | CASSLALADPPGELFF
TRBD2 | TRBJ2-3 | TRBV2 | CASSSLAGGPRDTQYF
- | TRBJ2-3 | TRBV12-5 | CASGLGQPFTDTQYF
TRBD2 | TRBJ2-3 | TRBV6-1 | CASGRTSGSSDTQYF
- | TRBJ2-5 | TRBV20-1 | CSAQLDAGETQYF
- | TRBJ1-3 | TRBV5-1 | CASSPDGGNTIYF